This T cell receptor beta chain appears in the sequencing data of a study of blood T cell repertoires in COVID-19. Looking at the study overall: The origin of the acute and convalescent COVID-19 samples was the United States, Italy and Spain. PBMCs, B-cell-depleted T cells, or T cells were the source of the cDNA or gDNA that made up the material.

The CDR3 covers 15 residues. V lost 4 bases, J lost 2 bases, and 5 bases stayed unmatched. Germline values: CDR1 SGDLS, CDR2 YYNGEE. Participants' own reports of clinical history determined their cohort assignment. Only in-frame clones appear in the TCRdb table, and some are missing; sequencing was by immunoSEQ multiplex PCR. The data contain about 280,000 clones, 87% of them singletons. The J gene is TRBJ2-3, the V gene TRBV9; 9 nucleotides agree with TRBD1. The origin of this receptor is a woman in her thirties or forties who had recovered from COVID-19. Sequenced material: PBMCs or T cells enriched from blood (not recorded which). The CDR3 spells CASSKGQGYTDTQYF. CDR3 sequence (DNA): TGTGCCAGCAGCAAGGGACAGGGATACACAGATACGCAGTATTTT.